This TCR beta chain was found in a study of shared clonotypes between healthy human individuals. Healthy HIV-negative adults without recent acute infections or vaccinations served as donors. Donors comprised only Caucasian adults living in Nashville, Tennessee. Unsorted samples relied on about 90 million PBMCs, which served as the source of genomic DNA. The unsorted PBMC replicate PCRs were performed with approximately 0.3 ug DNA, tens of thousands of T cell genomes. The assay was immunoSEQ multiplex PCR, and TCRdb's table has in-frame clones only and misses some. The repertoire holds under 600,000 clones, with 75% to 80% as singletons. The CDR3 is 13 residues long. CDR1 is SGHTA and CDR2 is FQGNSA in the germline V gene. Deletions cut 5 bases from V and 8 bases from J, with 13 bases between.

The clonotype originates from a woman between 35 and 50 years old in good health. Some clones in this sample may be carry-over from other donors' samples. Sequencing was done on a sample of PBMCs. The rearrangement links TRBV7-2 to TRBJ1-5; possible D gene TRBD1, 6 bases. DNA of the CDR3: TGTGCCAGCAGCCCCACAGGGTCTGAGCCCCAGCATTTT. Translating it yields CASSPTGSEPQHF.